The rows below give T cell receptor beta chains drawn from one sample of a study of cytomegalovirus exposure and HLA in healthy donors. Data came from immunoSEQ multiplex PCR; TCRdb stores just in-frame clones and leaves some out. The repertoire holds about 170,000 clones, with less than 80% as singletons. Sequencing was done on a sample of PBMCs. The receptors were gathered from a female donor in good health and CMV-seronegative. Each CDR3 is given with its conserved first and last residue. D genes are given only for firm matches. Not every row has a clone size; where given, it reads once, few, many or a size class.

once	TRBV7-6	TRBJ2-3	TRBD1	CASSSGTGRTDTQYF	TGTGCCAGCAGCTCGGGGACAGGGAGGACAGATACGCAGTATTTT
NA	TRBV7-2	TRBJ1-5	NA	CASSLVIRDNQPQHF	TGTGCCAGCAGCTTAGTCATCAGGGACAATCAGCCCCAGCATTTT
NA	TRBV18	TRBJ2-5	NA	CASSLHRQETQYF	TGTGCCAGCTCACTGCACAGACAAGAGACCCAGTACTTC
NA	TRBV7-2	TRBJ2-1	NA	CASSLVSVSYNEQFF	TGTGCCAGCAGCTTAGTGTCAGTTTCCTACAATGAGCAGTTCTTC
NA	TRBV7-8	TRBJ2-2	TRBD2	CASRRTRDTGELFF	TGTGCCAGCAGGAGGACTAGGGATACCGGGGAGCTGTTTTTT
NA	TRBV6-1	TRBJ1-1	TRBD1	CASSGSPGQGKKPEAFF	TGTGCCAGCAGTGGATCCCCTGGACAGGGAAAAAAGCCTGAAGCTTTCTTT
NA	TRBV9	TRBJ2-3	TRBD2	CASSVAPGGGSDTQYF	TGTGCCAGCAGCGTAGCTCCGGGAGGGGGATCAGATACGCAGTATTTT
NA	TRBV6-5	TRBJ2-3	TRBD1	CASRGQGTSTDTQYF	TGTGCCAGCAGGGGACAGGGGACTAGCACAGATACGCAGTATTTT
NA	TRBV7-6	TRBJ2-3	TRBD2	CASSSLGSGDETADTQYF	TGTGCCAGCAGCTCCCTGGGTAGCGGGGATGAGACGGCAGATACGCAGTATTTT
NA	TRBV18	TRBJ1-2	NA	CASSPPAQGGIDGYTF	TGTGCCAGCTCACCACCGGCGCAGGGCGGGATCGATGGCTACACCTTC
NA	TRBV27	TRBJ1-5	NA	CASSLGAGQPQHF	TGTGCCAGCAGTTTAGGGGCAGGCCAGCCCCAGCATTTT
NA	TRBV4-1	TRBJ1-2	TRBD1	CASSQDALTGSYGYTF	TGCGCCAGCAGCCAAGATGCCCTGACAGGGTCCTATGGCTACACCTTC
NA	TRBV4-3	TRBJ2-3	NA	CASSQDHDFFYTDTQYF	TGCGCCAGCAGCCAAGATCATGACTTTTTTTACACAGATACGCAGTATTTT
NA	TRBV11-2	TRBJ2-3	NA	CASSPRDLTDTQYF	TGTGCCAGCAGCCCAAGGGACTTAACAGATACGCAGTATTTT
NA	TRBV7-9	TRBJ2-1	NA	CASSLLARSSYNEQFF	TGTGCCAGCAGCTTACTGGCACGGAGCTCCTACAATGAGCAGTTCTTC
NA	TRBV28	TRBJ1-3	TRBD1	CASSLWQGALGNTIYF	TGTGCCAGCAGTTTATGGCAGGGGGCGCTTGGAAACACCATATATTTT
NA	TRBV19	TRBJ1-2	NA	CASGNTEEQGRYGYTF	TGTGCCAGTGGTAACACCGAGGAACAGGGACGGTATGGCTACACCTTC
NA	TRBV6-5	TRBJ1-6	TRBD1	CASSYSGTGTNSPLHF	TGTGCCAGCAGTTACTCCGGGACAGGGACTAATTCACCCCTCCACTTT
NA	TRBV9	TRBJ2-2	NA	CASSVASRASGTGELFF	TGTGCCAGCAGCGTAGCCTCCAGGGCCTCGGGCACCGGGGAGCTGTTTTTT
NA	TRBV7-8	TRBJ1-4	NA	CASSLVAGRREKLFF	TGTGCCAGCAGCTTAGTAGCGGGGAGGCGCGAAAAACTGTTTTTT
NA	TRBV5-6	TRBJ2-7	TRBD1	CASSRQGARYEQYF	TGTGCCAGCAGCCGACAGGGGGCGAGGTACGAGCAGTACTTC
NA	TRBV7-8	TRBJ1-4	TRBD1	CASSLVRRGLINEKLFF	TGTGCCAGCAGCTTAGTGCGCAGGGGGCTAATTAATGAAAAACTGTTTTTT
NA	TRBV19	TRBJ1-3	NA	CASRSTVSGNTIYF	TGTGCCAGCCGATCGACAGTCTCTGGAAACACCATATATTTT
NA	TRBV10-3	TRBJ2-4	TRBD1	CAISESDREAKNIQYF	TGTGCCATCAGTGAGTCAGACAGGGAAGCCAAAAACATTCAGTACTTC
NA	TRBV28	TRBJ2-1	NA	CASSWVRGVHEQFF	TGTGCCAGCAGTTGGGTCAGGGGTGTGCATGAGCAGTTCTTC
few	TRBV7-9	TRBJ2-2	NA	CASSRTVNTGELFF	TGTGCCAGCAGCCGGACAGTGAACACCGGGGAGCTGTTTTTT
NA	TRBV28	TRBJ1-4	NA	CASSPDLRRLFF	TGTGCCAGCAGTCCGGACCTTCGGAGGCTGTTTTTT
once	TRBV7-2	TRBJ2-3	TRBD2	CASSLVGLGTSYRDTQYF	TGTGCCAGCAGCTTAGTAGGGCTGGGGACTAGCTACCGAGATACGCAGTATTTT
NA	TRBV6-5	TRBJ1-2	TRBD1	CASREQGWYGYTF	TGTGCCAGCAGGGAACAGGGGTGGTATGGCTACACCTTC
few	TRBV4-1	TRBJ2-6	NA	CASSREGAGPGANVLTF	TGCGCCAGCAGCCGGGAAGGGGCGGGGCCCGGGGCCAACGTCCTGACTTTC
few	TRBV7-3	TRBJ1-3	NA	CASSLTGSSGNTIYF	TGTGCCAGCAGCTTAACGGGGAGCTCTGGAAACACCATATATTTT
NA	TRBV9	TRBJ2-5	TRBD1	CASSGYRGHTQETQYF	TGTGCCAGCAGCGGCTACAGGGGGCATACCCAAGAGACCCAGTACTTC
NA	TRBV7-9	TRBJ2-6	TRBD1	CASSLAAGTGEGGANVLTF	TGTGCCAGCAGCTTAGCGGCCGGGACAGGGGAAGGTGGGGCCAACGTCCTGACTTTC
NA	TRBV28	TRBJ1-1	NA	CASSFPSRGMNTEAFF	TGTGCCAGCAGTTTCCCCTCGAGGGGGATGAACACTGAAGCTTTCTTT
NA	TRBV18	TRBJ2-2	NA	CASSPPNAGGINTGELFF	TGTGCCAGCTCACCACCGAATGCTGGGGGGATTAATACCGGGGAGCTGTTTTTT
NA	TRBV10-3	TRBJ2-5	NA	CAAASGGHGGETQYF	TGTGCCGCGGCGTCCGGGGGGCACGGTGGAGAGACCCAGTACTTC
few	TRBV5-1	TRBJ2-7	NA	CASSLDQGTYEQYF	TGCGCCAGCAGCTTGGATCAGGGCACCTACGAGCAGTACTTC
few	TRBV9	TRBJ2-7	NA	CASSVDQSSSYEQYF	TGTGCCAGCAGCGTAGACCAGTCAAGCTCCTACGAGCAGTACTTC
NA	TRBV7-2	TRBJ2-3	TRBD1	CASTLGRTGGVDTQYF	TGTGCCAGCACCCTAGGTAGGACAGGGGGCGTCGATACGCAGTATTTT
NA	TRBV5-1	TRBJ2-5	NA	CASSPGSGQETQYF	TGCGCCAGCAGTCCAGGGTCAGGCCAAGAGACCCAGTACTTC
NA	TRBV7-8	TRBJ2-7	NA	CASSLVEGLAYEQYF	TGTGCCAGCAGCTTAGTGGAGGGATTAGCCTACGAGCAGTACTTC
NA	TRBV7-2	TRBJ2-2	NA	CASRAANTGELFF	TGTGCCAGCAGGGCTGCTAACACCGGGGAGCTGTTTTTT
once	TRBV29-1	TRBJ1-2	TRBD1	CSAGTGPPYGYTF	TGCAGCGCCGGGACAGGGCCGCCATATGGCTACACCTTC
few	TRBV5-8	TRBJ2-7	TRBD1	CASSWGQGAYEQYF	TGTGCCAGCAGCTGGGGACAGGGGGCCTACGAGCAGTACTTC
NA	TRBV30	TRBJ2-3	TRBD2	CAWTSGRDTQYF	TGTGCCTGGACTAGCGGGAGGGATACGCAGTATTTT
NA	TRBV18	TRBJ2-7	TRBD1	CASSPMTGQIYEQYF	TGTGCCAGCTCACCAATGACAGGGCAGATCTACGAGCAGTACTTC
once	TRBV10-3	TRBJ2-2	NA	CATGPSTGRGSTGELFF	TGTGCCACGGGGCCTTCTACAGGGAGAGGGAGTACCGGGGAGCTGTTTTTT
NA	TRBV5-6	TRBJ1-1	NA	CASSLATPAENTEAFF	TGTGCCAGCAGCTTGGCGACACCGGCCGAGAACACTGAAGCTTTCTTT
NA	TRBV7-9	TRBJ2-1	TRBD2	CASSLDGLVSNEQFF	TGTGCCAGCAGCTTAGATGGACTAGTGAGTAATGAGCAGTTCTTC
NA	TRBV28	TRBJ2-5	TRBD2	CASSSPRGGRAKETQYF	TGTGCCAGCAGTTCCCCCAGGGGCGGGAGGGCCAAGGAGACCCAGTACTTC
NA	TRBV19	TRBJ2-7	TRBD2	CASSIVRTSGRRYEQYF	TGTGCCAGTAGTATAGTACGGACTAGCGGGAGGAGGTACGAGCAGTACTTC
NA	TRBV2	TRBJ1-2	NA	CASSENGDYGYTF	TGTGCCAGCAGTGAAAACGGGGACTATGGCTACACCTTC
NA	TRBV7-2	TRBJ1-1	TRBD1	CASSFKTGGEAFF	TGTGCCAGCAGCTTCAAGACAGGGGGGGAAGCTTTCTTT
NA	TRBV7-2	TRBJ2-2	TRBD2	CASSFAGGKTGELFF	TGTGCCAGCAGCTTTGCGGGGGGCAAAACCGGGGAGCTGTTTTTT
NA	TRBV6-1	TRBJ1-2	NA	CASRHNYGYTF	TGTGCCAGCCGACATAACTATGGCTACACCTTC
few	TRBV7-2	TRBJ1-1	NA	CASSLEGILAEAFF	TGTGCCAGCAGCTTGGAGGGCATCTTGGCTGAAGCTTTCTTT
NA	TRBV5-1	TRBJ2-1	NA	CASSLWGDEQFF	TGCGCCAGCAGCTTGTGGGGGGATGAGCAGTTCTTC
NA	TRBV25-1	TRBJ1-1	NA	CASSEWRNTEAFF	TGTGCCAGCAGTGAATGGAGGAACACTGAAGCTTTCTTT
once	TRBV27	TRBJ2-1	NA	CASSLLGGGPRQDEQFF	TGTGCCAGCAGTTTATTAGGGGGGGGGCCAAGGCAGGATGAGCAGTTCTTC